These 25 T cell receptor beta chains share one sample of origin, sequenced in a study of blood T cell repertoires in COVID-19. Repertoires were generated with immunoSEQ multiplex PCR, while TCRdb's copy carries only in-frame clones and drops some. The sample lists roughly 86,000 clones, around four fifths seen once, with nearly 3.5% in the top ten. The sequenced material came from peripheral blood. The receptors derive from a man aged 50-59 years with acute or convalescent COVID-19.

The genes are TRBV6-5 and TRBJ1-3; TRBD1 is a possible D gene (5 bases). V was pared by 5 bases and J by 0 bases, with 11 bases between. This CDR3 comprises 15 residues. Germline V gene sequence: CDR1 MNHEY, CDR2 SVGAGI. The CDR3 nucleotides are TGTGCCAGCAGTCCGCAGGGTCTCTCTGGAAACACCATATATTTT. This codes for CASSPQGLSGNTIYF.

CDR3 DNA: TGTGCCAGCAGTGTCGGGGGACTACCTGGGGCCAACGTCCTGACTTTC. Translated: CASSVGGLPGANVLTF. The chain carries TRBV6-1 and TRBJ2-6, with 7 bases fitting TRBD2. This CDR3 spans 16 amino acids. Germline-derived CDR1 and CDR2 are MNHNS and SASEGT. The V segment lost 4 bases and the J segment 2 bases; nucleotides outside the gene matches: 5.

The chain is built from TRBV9 and TRBJ2-1; the match to TRBD2 covers 10 bases. CDR1 and CDR2 from the germline V gene are SGDLS and YYNGEE. The trim removed 0 bases at V and 8 bases at J, leaving 5 bases unmatched. The CDR3 runs to 15 residues. CDR3: CASSVVLAGRDEQFF. In DNA form, the CDR3 reads TGTGCCAGCAGCGTAGTACTAGCGGGGCGGGATGAGCAGTTCTTC. The complete variable domain, with remaining parts taken from reference TRBV9 and TRBJ2-1, reads DSGVTQTPKHLITATGQRVTLRCSPRSGDLSVYWYQQSLDQGLQFLIQYYNGEERAKGNILERFSAQQFPDLHSELNLSSLELGDSALYFCASSVVLAGRDEQFFGPGTRLTVL.

The rearrangement links TRBV6-2 or TRBV6-3 to TRBJ2-5; a possible D gene is TRBD1 (6 bases). Germline values: CDR1 MNHEY, CDR2 SVGEGT. The ends were cut back, 5 bases at V and 2 bases at J, with 12 bases in the middle. The CDR3 spans 14 residues. The CDR3 loop is CASSLTGSQETQYF. The CDR3 bases are TGTGCCAGCAGTCTTACAGGGTCTCAAGAGACCCAGTACTTC.

The chain joins TRBV11-2 to TRBJ1-1; D is unresolved. The germline V and J ends were trimmed by 2 bases and 5 bases, with 18 bases remaining between them. CDR3 length equals 16 residues. Germline V gene lookup returns CDR1 SGHAT and CDR2 FQNNGV. CDR3: CASSLPFYGGGTEAFF. The CDR3, as DNA: TGTGCCAGCAGCTTACCGTTTTACGGAGGAGGGACTGAAGCTTTCTTT.

V and J are TRBV6-2 or TRBV6-3 and TRBJ2-7, with D perhaps matching TRBD2 (6 bases). Trimming shortened V by 2 bases and J by 0 bases, and 11 bases separated the two germline ends. Germline CDR1 and CDR2: MNHEY and SVGEGT. There are 15 residues in the CDR3. As DNA, the CDR3 is TGTGCCAGCAGTTACAGTCAGGGACTCTCCTACGAGCAGTACTTC. It specifies CASSYSQGLSYEQYF.

The rearrangement uses TRBV5-4 and TRBJ1-3; D remains ambiguous. This CDR3 comprises 17 residues. In germline, CDR1 is SGHNT, CDR2 YYREEE (reference sequence). Trimming took 4 bases from V and 0 from J, leaving 17 bases between them. CDR3 region: CASSPYPEGNSGNTIYF. DNA of the CDR3: TGTGCCAGCAGCCCCTACCCGGAGGGCAACTCTGGAAACACCATATATTTT.

The V and J genes are TRBV4-3 and TRBJ2-3, with 10 bases that match TRBD2. Germline-derived CDR1 and CDR2 are LGHNA and YSLEER. Unmatched junction bases numbered 3, after V lost 0 bases and J lost 6 bases. The CDR3 spans 15 residues. The CDR3 DNA is TGCGCCAGCAGCCAAGAAGCGGGGGGGCCGGATACGCAGTATTTT. Translation gives CASSQEAGGPDTQYF.

This chain uses TRBV9 with TRBJ2-1; 7 nucleotides align to TRBD2. The CDR3 loop spans 14 amino acids. Germline-derived CDR1 and CDR2 are SGDLS and YYNGEE. V lost 3 bases and J lost 6; bases outside the gene matches: 6. Here the CDR3 DNA reads TGTGCCAGCAGCGCGGGCCTAGCGGTCAATGAGCAGTTCTTC. Amino acid sequence: CASSAGLAVNEQFF.

This chain joins TRBV6-2 or TRBV6-3 and TRBJ2-7, with 9 bases lining up with TRBD1. The ends lost 4 bases at V and 2 bases at J; junction bases unmatched: 3. Looked up from germline, CDR1 is MNHEY and CDR2 is SVGEGT. CDR3 length equals 14 residues. The CDR3 spells CASSSGQGPYEQYF. The CDR3 region has the DNA TGTGCCAGCAGTTCGGGACAGGGTCCCTACGAGCAGTACTTC.

V gene TRBV6-6 combines with J gene TRBJ2-3; 9 bases are shared with TRBD1. The CDR3 is made up of 16 amino acids. Germline V gene sequence: CDR1 MNHNY, CDR2 SVGAGI (reference sequence). Germline trimming cut 6 bases from V and 2 bases from J; bases unmatched to any gene: 9. CDR3 nucleotides: TGTGCCAGCAGGACGACAGGGGGAAGATCCACAGATACGCAGTATTTT. It yields the protein CASRTTGGRSTDTQYF.

This rearrangement joins TRBV5-1 to TRBJ2-7; D is perhaps TRBD2 (5 bases). Germline CDR1 and CDR2: SGHRS and YFSETQ. The CDR3 is 15 amino acids. The V and J ends lost 5 bases and 0 bases respectively, with 15 bases between them. CDR3 sequence: CASSFRTGSSYEQYF. The CDR3 DNA follows: TGCGCCAGCAGTTTTCGGACGGGATCCTCCTACGAGCAGTACTTC.

The rearrangement links TRBV19 to TRBJ2-3; the match to TRBD2 covers 10 bases. V was pared by 4 bases and J by 4 bases, with 5 bases of the junction left unmatched. This CDR3 has 15 residues. CDR1 and CDR2 from the germline V gene are LNHDA and SQIVND (reference sequence). The CDR3 DNA reads as TGTGCCAGTAGTAGGACCCTAGCGGGAGCAGATACGCAGTATTTT. Translation gives CASSRTLAGADTQYF.

This sequence joins TRBV28 and TRBJ2-1; TRBD1 matches 7 bases. CDR3 length: 15 amino acids. Germline V gene lookup returns CDR1 MDHEN and CDR2 SYDVKM. The trim removed 4 bases at V and 6 bases at J, leaving 9 bases unmatched. CDR3 residues: CASSSPDRAGNEQFF. In DNA form, the CDR3 reads TGTGCCAGCAGTTCCCCTGACAGGGCTGGCAATGAGCAGTTCTTC.

The rearrangement links TRBV19 to TRBJ1-2; weak D call: TRBD1 (5 bases). CDR1 is LNHDA, CDR2 SQIVND, per germline (reference sequence). The CDR3 length is 13 residues. With 5 bases removed from V and 8 bases from J, the gap between germline ends came to 15 bases. DNA of the CDR3: TGTGCCAGTAGTTCGCGGACAAGCAGGGGCTACACCTTC. Its translation: CASSSRTSRGYTF.

This rearrangement joins TRBV27 to TRBJ1-1; TRBD1 is a possible D gene (6 bases). Trimming took off 5 bases at V and 13 bases at J, with 17 bases between the two ends. Germline V gene data show CDR1 as MNHEY and CDR2 as SMNVEV (reference sequence). There are 12 residues in the CDR3. The CDR3, as DNA: TGTGCCAGCAGTCTCCAACAGGGCGTCCTTTTCTTT. Translation: CASSLQQGVLFF.

V is TRBV4-1 and J is TRBJ2-1; a weak D match, TRBD1 (5 bases). The CDR3 has 17 amino acids. Trimming pared 0 bases from V and 8 bases from J, leaving 20 bases between. Germline V CDR1 and CDR2: MGHRA, YSYEKL. DNA for the CDR3: TGCGCCAGCAGCCAAGATGGAACAGGCGGTGGTGGCGATGAGCAGTTCTTC. This sequence encodes CASSQDGTGGGGDEQFF.

The rearrangement links TRBV15 to TRBJ1-3, with 9 bases matching TRBD1. V trimming: 1 base; J trimming: 4 bases; junction bases outside the gene matches: 14. The CDR3 consists of 19 residues. In germline, CDR1 is LNHNV, CDR2 YYDKDF (reference sequence). The CDR3 DNA reads as TGTGCCACCAGCAGAGCCAGAACCGGGACAGGGACCATCGGAAACACCATATATTTT. Its protein product is CATSRARTGTGTIGNTIYF.

V and J are TRBV18 and TRBJ1-3; 7 bases match TRBD1. Germline V CDR1 and CDR2: KGHSH, LQKENI. The length of the CDR3 is 15 residues. Trimming took 3 bases from V and 0 from J; bases not matched to a gene: 2. In nucleotides, the CDR3 is TGTGCCAGCTCACCGGGACAGAGCTCTGGAAACACCATATATTTT. Encoded protein: CASSPGQSSGNTIYF.

The chain links TRBV7-2 to TRBJ2-3, with D possibly matching TRBD2 (6 bases). The germline V gene encodes CDR1 SGHTA and CDR2 FQGNSA. This CDR3 has 13 amino acids. The V end lost 0 bases, the J end lost 11 bases, and 12 bases lay between the germline ends. CDR3 sequence: CASSLAGASEQYF. CDR3 nucleotides: TGTGCCAGCAGCTTAGCCGGGGCTAGCGAGCAGTATTTT.

This chain connects TRBV11-2 to TRBJ2-7, with D maybe TRBD2 (7 bases). This CDR3 comprises 16 residues. The V gene lost 0 bases and the J gene lost 6 bases, with 18 bases spanning the gap. Germline CDR1 SGHAT, CDR2 FQNNGV. DNA for the CDR3: TGTGCCAGCAGCTTAGAGGGGCGGGGGCTTTACTCCGAGCAGTACTTC. Its translation is CASSLEGRGLYSEQYF.

The chain employs TRBV27 and TRBJ2-3; tentative D call: TRBD1 (5 bases). Germline V CDR1 and CDR2: MNHEY, SMNVEV (reference sequence). The germline V and J ends were trimmed by 6 bases and 6 bases, with 19 bases remaining between them. There are 15 residues in the CDR3. CDR3 coding DNA: TGTGCCAGCAGCCATCGGTCCCAGGGTTGGGATACGCAGTATTTT. Its translation is CASSHRSQGWDTQYF.

The V and J genes are TRBV3-1 (or the pseudogene TRBV3-2) and TRBJ1-4; 9 bases fit TRBD1. The CDR3 consists of 14 residues. Trimming removed 7 bases from V and 7 bases from J; junction bases left unmatched: 7. CDR1 LGHDT and CDR2 YNNKEL come from the germline V gene (reference sequence). CDR3 region: CASTPGQGLEKLFF. CDR3 nucleotides: TGTGCCAGCACCCCGGGACAGGGACTTGAAAAACTGTTTTTT.

The chain combines TRBV7-2 with TRBJ2-7; 10 bases map to TRBD1. CDR3 size: 15 residues. Germline CDR1 reads SGHTA; CDR2 reads FQGNSA. With 1 base clipped from V and 4 bases from J, the junction kept 4 bases outside the gene matches. The CDR3 coding sequence is TGTGCCAGCAGCTTAGGACAGGGGGCGAGATACGAGCAGTACTTC. Translating it yields CASSLGQGARYEQYF.

The genes are TRBV7-9 and TRBJ1-2, with 7 bases matching TRBD1. Germline CDR1 SEHNR, CDR2 FQNEAQ (reference sequence). The trim removed 5 bases at V and 6 bases at J, leaving 6 bases unmatched. This CDR3 contains 13 residues. The CDR3 sequence is CASSPEGGDGYTF. CDR3 nucleotide sequence: TGTGCCAGCAGCCCCGAAGGGGGCGATGGCTACACCTTC.